The 17 T cell receptor beta chains listed next were all sequenced from one sample in a study of blood T cell repertoires in COVID-19. Here immunoSEQ multiplex PCR was the method, and the copy in TCRdb shows in-frame clones only, minus some. The sample includes hundreds of thousands of clones, around 90% of them seen just once. The material sequenced was peripheral blood. These receptors all stem from a young man with active or convalescent COVID-19.

The rearrangement uses TRBV15 and TRBJ2-1; possible D gene TRBD2, 6 bases. The length of the CDR3 is 19 residues. Germline values: CDR1 LNHNV, CDR2 YYDKDF (reference sequence). The V and J ends lost 3 bases and 1 base respectively, with 22 bases between them. This CDR3 reads CATSRGTALTGQSYNEQFF. In nucleotides, the CDR3 is TGTGCCACCAGCAGGGGGACTGCCCTCACCGGGCAGTCCTACAATGAGCAGTTCTTC.

Worth noting for this clone: This specimen includes other DNA sequences encoding the same CDR3. This sequence joins TRBV9 and TRBJ2-1; D not resolved. Germline V gives CDR1 SGDLS, CDR2 YYNGEE. The CDR3 is made up of 11 amino acids. V dropped 0 bases and J dropped 9 bases, with 4 bases sitting between them. CDR3 loop: CASSVAGEQFF. The CDR3 DNA reads as TGTGCCAGCAGCGTAGCCGGTGAGCAGTTCTTC. Variable domain in full (rest from reference TRBV9 and TRBJ2-1): DSGVTQTPKHLITATGQRVTLRCSPRSGDLSVYWYQQSLDQGLQFLIQYYNGEERAKGNILERFSAQQFPDLHSELNLSSLELGDSALYFCASSVAGEQFFGPGTRLTVL.

This rearrangement joins TRBV3-1 (or the pseudogene TRBV3-2) to TRBJ2-3, with D possibly being TRBD2 (6 bases). This CDR3 is built from 17 residues. Deletions cut 3 bases from V and 2 bases from J, with 18 bases between. Germline V gives CDR1 LGHDT, CDR2 YNNKEL (reference sequence). The DNA for the CDR3 is TGTGCCAGCAGCCAGGGCGGACCGGGGGATCTCACAGATACGCAGTATTTT. This gives the protein CASSQGGPGDLTDTQYF.

This rearrangement joins TRBV9 to TRBJ2-2; 8 bases fit TRBD2. The V gene's germline CDR1 is SGDLS and CDR2 YYNGEE. Trimming cost V 4 bases and J 5 bases; bases outside gene matches: 1. The CDR3 length is 13 residues. The CDR3 sequence is CASSTGGTGELFF. The CDR3 DNA sequence: TGTGCCAGCAGCACGGGAGGGACCGGGGAGCTGTTTTTT.

This clone was seen only a few times. The V call is TRBV27, the J call TRBJ1-6, with 8 bases lining up with TRBD1. V lost 6 bases and J lost 4; bases outside the gene matches: 8. Germline V gene data show CDR1 as MNHEY and CDR2 as SMNVEV (reference sequence). This CDR3 has 16 residues. The CDR3 loop is CASRNYRGAYNSPLHF. In nucleotides, the CDR3 is TGTGCCAGCAGGAATTACAGGGGGGCATATAATTCACCCCTCCACTTT.

This chain connects TRBV19 to TRBJ2-7, with 7 bases fitting TRBD2. CDR3 length: 17 amino acids. V lost 3 bases to trimming and J lost 3 bases; unmatched junction nucleotides: 14. Germline V lookup: CDR1 LNHDA, CDR2 SQIVND (reference sequence). The CDR3 nucleotides are TGTGCCAGTAGTATGTCCACAGAACCGGGACTATTCTACGAGCAGTACTTC. This sequence encodes CASSMSTEPGLFYEQYF.

This chain connects TRBV9 to TRBJ1-2, with 7 nucleotides matching TRBD1. The CDR3 runs 15 residues. CDR1 and CDR2 (germline): SGDLS, YYNGEE. V gave up 3 bases and J gave up 5 bases; unmatched junction bases: 10. CDR3 loop: CASSGNRGHRYGYTF. In nucleotides, the CDR3 is TGTGCCAGCAGCGGAAACAGGGGTCACCGATATGGCTACACCTTC.

The chain has TRBV9 and TRBJ2-7; 10 bases align to TRBD2. Trimming cost V 1 base and J 6 bases; bases outside gene matches: 4. The CDR3 consists of 14 residues. Germline lookup yields CDR1 SGDLS and CDR2 YYNGEE. The CDR3 region is CASSVSTSGSEQYF. The CDR3 DNA reads TGTGCCAGCAGCGTATCGACTAGCGGGTCCGAGCAGTACTTC. Full variable domain (outside the CDR3, taken from reference TRBV9 and TRBJ2-7): DSGVTQTPKHLITATGQRVTLRCSPRSGDLSVYWYQQSLDQGLQFLIQYYNGEERAKGNILERFSAQQFPDLHSELNLSSLELGDSALYFCASSVSTSGSEQYFGPGTRLTVT.

This clone was found a few times. This chain links TRBV4-1 with TRBJ1-3; unclear D gene. Germline V gives CDR1 MGHRA, CDR2 YSYEKL. The CDR3 runs 15 residues. V lost 6 bases and J lost 0, with 12 bases in between. The CDR3 here is CASRQTRYSGNTIYF. CDR3 in DNA: TGCGCCAGCAGACAAACCAGGTACTCTGGAAACACCATATATTTT.

V gene TRBV19 combines with J gene TRBJ2-7, with TRBD1 matching over 12 bases. In germline, CDR1 is LNHDA, CDR2 SQIVND (reference sequence). Losses at the gene ends were 8 bases for V and 4 bases for J; bases not matched to a gene: 3. The CDR3 extends over 13 amino acids. The CDR3 region has the DNA TGTGCCAGTGGGACAGGGGGCACTTACGAGCAGTACTTC. This encodes CASGTGGTYEQYF.

The CDR3 sequence: CASSRYSGGGTDTQYF. For the CDR3, the DNA is TGTGCCAGCAGCCGATACAGCGGGGGGGGGACAGATACGCAGTATTTT. This chain links TRBV7-6 with TRBJ2-3; 10 bases fit TRBD2. CDR1 SGHVS and CDR2 FNYEAQ come from the germline V gene. This CDR3 is 16 amino acids long. The ends lost 5 bases at V and 3 bases at J; junction bases unmatched: 8.

This chain connects TRBV5-1 to TRBJ1-1; the D is unclear. CDR1 and CDR2 from the germline V gene are SGHRS and YFSETQ. The CDR3 loop spans 15 amino acids. Trimming shortened V by 1 base and J by 2 bases, and 12 bases separated the two germline ends. CDR3 nucleotides: TGCGCCAGCAGCTTGTGGGCAGCGGCTAACACTGAAGCTTTCTTT. Translation gives CASSLWAAANTEAFF.

The chain joins TRBV5-6 to TRBJ1-6; 7 bases agree with TRBD1. The germline V gene has CDR1 SGHDT and CDR2 YYEEEE. V gave up 5 bases and J gave up 6 bases; unmatched junction bases: 11. This CDR3 contains 16 residues. The CDR3 sequence: CASRGRTGTVNSPLHF. The CDR3 DNA reads as TGTGCCAGCAGGGGGCGAACCGGGACAGTTAATTCACCCCTCCACTTT.

The chain uses TRBV7-2 and TRBJ2-3, with 10 nucleotides matching TRBD2. Germline lookup yields CDR1 SGHTA and CDR2 FQGNSA. With V trimmed by 3 bases and J by 4 bases, 4 bases remained unmatched. There are 15 residues in the CDR3. CDR3 DNA: TGTGCCAGCAGCTTGAAAGGACTAGCGGCAGATACGCAGTATTTT. Its translation: CASSLKGLAADTQYF.

The V call is TRBV10-2, the J call TRBJ2-3, with D perhaps TRBD2 (5 bases). V dropped 3 bases and J dropped 3 bases, with 10 bases sitting between them. Germline CDR1 and CDR2: WSHSY and SAAADI. This CDR3 contains 14 residues. Here the CDR3 DNA reads TGCGCCAGCAGTGAAATTGCGGGTACAGATACGCAGTATTTT. It is translated as CASSEIAGTDTQYF.

The V and J genes are TRBV7-7 and TRBJ2-1; 7 bases agree with TRBD1. There are 12 residues in the CDR3. CDR1 is SSHAT and CDR2 is FNYEAQ in the germline V gene (reference sequence). V trimming: 5 bases; J trimming: 8 bases; junction bases outside the gene matches: 3. CDR3 loop: CASSPGTDEQFF. As DNA, the CDR3 is TGTGCCAGCAGCCCTGGGACAGATGAGCAGTTCTTC.

This clone appeared a single time. CDR3 protein: CASRPQGAQDNSPLHF. DNA of the CDR3: TGTGCCAGCAGACCCCAGGGGGCGCAGGATAATTCACCCCTCCACTTT. V usage is TRBV3-1 (or the pseudogene TRBV3-2) and J usage is TRBJ1-6; 8 bases align to TRBD1. CDR3 length: 16 amino acids. The germline V gene has CDR1 LGHDT and CDR2 YNNKEL (reference sequence). With 6 bases clipped from V and 5 bases from J, the junction kept 9 bases outside the gene matches.